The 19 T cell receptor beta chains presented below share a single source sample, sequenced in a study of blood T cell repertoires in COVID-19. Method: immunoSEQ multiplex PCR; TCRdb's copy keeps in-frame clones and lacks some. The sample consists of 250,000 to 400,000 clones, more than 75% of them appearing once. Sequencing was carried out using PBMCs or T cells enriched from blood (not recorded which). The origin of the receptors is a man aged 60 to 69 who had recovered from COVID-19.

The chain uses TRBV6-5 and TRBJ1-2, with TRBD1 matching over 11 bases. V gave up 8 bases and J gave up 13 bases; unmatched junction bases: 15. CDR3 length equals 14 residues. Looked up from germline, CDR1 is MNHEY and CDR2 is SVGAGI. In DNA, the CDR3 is TGTGCCAGCGGCGCGGTTCGGGACAGGGGGGGTGTCACCTTC. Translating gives CASGAVRDRGGVTF.

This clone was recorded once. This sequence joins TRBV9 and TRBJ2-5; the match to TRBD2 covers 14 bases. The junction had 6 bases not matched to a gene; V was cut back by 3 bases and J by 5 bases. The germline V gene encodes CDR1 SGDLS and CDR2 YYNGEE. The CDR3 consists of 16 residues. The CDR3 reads CASSATSGGAAETQYF. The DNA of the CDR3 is TGTGCCAGCAGCGCGACTAGCGGGGGGGCCGCGGAGACCCAGTACTTC.

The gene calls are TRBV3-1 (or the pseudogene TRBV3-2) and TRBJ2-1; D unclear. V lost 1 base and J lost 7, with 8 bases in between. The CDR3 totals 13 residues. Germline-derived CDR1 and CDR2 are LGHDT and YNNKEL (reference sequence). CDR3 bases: TGTGCCAGCAGCCAAGCCCTACTGAATGAGCAGTTCTTC. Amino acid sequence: CASSQALLNEQFF.

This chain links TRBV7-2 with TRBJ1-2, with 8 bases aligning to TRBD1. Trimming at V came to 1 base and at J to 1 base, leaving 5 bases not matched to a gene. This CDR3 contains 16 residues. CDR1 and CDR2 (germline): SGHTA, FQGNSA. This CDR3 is CASSLGTGSLNYGYTF. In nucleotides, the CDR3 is TGTGCCAGCAGCTTAGGGACAGGGTCACTTAACTATGGCTACACCTTC. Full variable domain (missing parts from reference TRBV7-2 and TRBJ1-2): GAGVSQSPSNKVTEKGKDVELRCDPISGHTALYWYRQSLGQGLEFLIYFQGNSAPDKSGLPSDRFSAERTGGSVSTLTIQRTQQEDSAVYLCASSLGTGSLNYGYTFGSGTRLTVV.

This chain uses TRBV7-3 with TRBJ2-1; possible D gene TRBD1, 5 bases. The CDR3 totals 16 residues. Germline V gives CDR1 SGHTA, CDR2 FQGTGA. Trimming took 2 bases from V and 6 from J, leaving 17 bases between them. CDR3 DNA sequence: TGTGCCAGCAGCTTAGGGCCCGGCCTAAGGGGCAATGAGCAGTTCTTC. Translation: CASSLGPGLRGNEQFF.

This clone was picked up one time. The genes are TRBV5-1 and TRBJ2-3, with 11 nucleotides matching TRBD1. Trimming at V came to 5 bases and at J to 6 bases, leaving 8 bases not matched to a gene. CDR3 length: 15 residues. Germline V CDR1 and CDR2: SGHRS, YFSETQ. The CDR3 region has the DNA TGCGCCAGCAGAAGGACAGGGGGCCGTAGGGATACGCAGTATTTT. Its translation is CASRRTGGRRDTQYF.

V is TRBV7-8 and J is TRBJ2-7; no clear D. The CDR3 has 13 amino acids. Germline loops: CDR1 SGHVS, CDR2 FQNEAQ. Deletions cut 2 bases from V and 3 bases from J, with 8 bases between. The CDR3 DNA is TGTGCCAGCAGCTTACCCGTCAGCTACGAGCAGTACTTC. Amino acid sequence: CASSLPVSYEQYF.

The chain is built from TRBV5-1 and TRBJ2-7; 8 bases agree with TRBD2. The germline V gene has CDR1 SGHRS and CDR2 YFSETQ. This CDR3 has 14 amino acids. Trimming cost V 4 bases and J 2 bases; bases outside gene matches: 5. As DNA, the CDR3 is TGCGCCAGCAGCCCACAGGGACTAGCCTACGAGCAGTACTTC. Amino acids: CASSPQGLAYEQYF.

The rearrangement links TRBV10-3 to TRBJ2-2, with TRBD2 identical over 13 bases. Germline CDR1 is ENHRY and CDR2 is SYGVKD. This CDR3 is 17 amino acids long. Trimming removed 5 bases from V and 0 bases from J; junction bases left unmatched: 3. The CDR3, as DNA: TGTGCCATCAGTCGGGGACTAGCGGGACCGAACACCGGGGAGCTGTTTTTT. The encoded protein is CAISRGLAGPNTGELFF.

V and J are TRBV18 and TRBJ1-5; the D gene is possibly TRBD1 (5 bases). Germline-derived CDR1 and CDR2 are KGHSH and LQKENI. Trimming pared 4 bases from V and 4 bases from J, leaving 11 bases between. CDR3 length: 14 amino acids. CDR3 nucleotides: TGTGCCAGCTCACTCGACAGAAGTAATCAGCCCCAGCATTTT. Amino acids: CASSLDRSNQPQHF.

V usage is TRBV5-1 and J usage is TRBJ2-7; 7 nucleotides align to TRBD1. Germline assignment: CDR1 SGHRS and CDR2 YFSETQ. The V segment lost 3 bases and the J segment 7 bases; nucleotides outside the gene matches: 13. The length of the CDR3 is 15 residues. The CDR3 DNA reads TGCGCCAGCAGCTCAGCCGGGGACAGAGTGGGGGAGCAGTACTTC. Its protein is CASSSAGDRVGEQYF.

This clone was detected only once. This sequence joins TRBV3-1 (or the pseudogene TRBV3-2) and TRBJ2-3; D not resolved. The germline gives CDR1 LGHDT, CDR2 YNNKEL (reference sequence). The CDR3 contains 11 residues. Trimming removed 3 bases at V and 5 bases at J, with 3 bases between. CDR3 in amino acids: CASSHLDTQYF. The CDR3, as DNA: TGTGCCAGCAGCCATCTAGATACGCAGTATTTT.

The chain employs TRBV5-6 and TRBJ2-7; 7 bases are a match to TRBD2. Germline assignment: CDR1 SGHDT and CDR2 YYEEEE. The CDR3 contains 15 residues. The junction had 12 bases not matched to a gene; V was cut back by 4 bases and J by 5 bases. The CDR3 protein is CASSPVGLADNEQYF. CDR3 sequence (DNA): TGTGCCAGCAGCCCAGTAGGCCTAGCGGATAACGAGCAGTACTTC. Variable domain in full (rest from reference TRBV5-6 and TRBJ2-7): DAGVTQSPTHLIKTRGQQVTLRCSPKSGHDTVSWYQQALGQGPQFIFQYYEEEERQRGNFPDRFSGHQFPNYSSELNVNALLLGDSALYLCASSPVGLADNEQYFGPGTRLTVT.

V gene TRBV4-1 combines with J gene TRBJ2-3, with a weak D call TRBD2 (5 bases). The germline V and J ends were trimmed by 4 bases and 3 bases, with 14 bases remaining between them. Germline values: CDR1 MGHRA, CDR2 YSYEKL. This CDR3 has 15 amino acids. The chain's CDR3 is CASSPRGSSTDTQYF. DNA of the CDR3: TGCGCCAGCAGCCCCCGGGGAAGCTCGACAGATACGCAGTATTTT.

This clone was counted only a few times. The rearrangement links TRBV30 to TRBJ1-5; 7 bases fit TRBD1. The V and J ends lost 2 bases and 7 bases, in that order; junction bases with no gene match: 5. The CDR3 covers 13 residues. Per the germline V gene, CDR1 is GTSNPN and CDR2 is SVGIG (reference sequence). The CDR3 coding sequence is TGTGCCTGGAGTAAAGGGGGCGGGCAGCCCCAGCATTTT. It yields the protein CAWSKGGGQPQHF.

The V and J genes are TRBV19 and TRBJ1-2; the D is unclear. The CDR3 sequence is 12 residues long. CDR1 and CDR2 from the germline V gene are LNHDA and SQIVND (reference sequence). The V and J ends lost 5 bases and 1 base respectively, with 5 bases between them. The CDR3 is CASSVNNYGYTF. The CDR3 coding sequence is TGTGCCAGTAGTGTAAATAACTATGGCTACACCTTC.

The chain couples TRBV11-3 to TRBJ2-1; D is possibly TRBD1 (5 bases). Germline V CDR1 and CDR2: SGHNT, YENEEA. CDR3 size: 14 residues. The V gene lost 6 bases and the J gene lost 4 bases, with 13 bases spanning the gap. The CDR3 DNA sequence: TGTGCCAGCAGAGACAGATCTCCTTACAATGAGCAGTTCTTC. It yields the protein CASRDRSPYNEQFF.

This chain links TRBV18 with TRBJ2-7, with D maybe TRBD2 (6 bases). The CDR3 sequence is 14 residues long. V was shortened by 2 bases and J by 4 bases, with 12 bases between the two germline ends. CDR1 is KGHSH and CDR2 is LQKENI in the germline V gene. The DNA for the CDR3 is TGTGCCAGCTCACCAACGGGAGATGGGTACGAGCAGTACTTC. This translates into CASSPTGDGYEQYF.

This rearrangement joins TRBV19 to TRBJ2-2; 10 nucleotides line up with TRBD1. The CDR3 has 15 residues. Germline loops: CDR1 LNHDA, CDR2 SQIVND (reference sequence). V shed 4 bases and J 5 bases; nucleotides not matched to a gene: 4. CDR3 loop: CASSRRTGGTGELFF. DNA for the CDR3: TGTGCCAGTAGTAGACGGACAGGGGGGACCGGGGAGCTGTTTTTT.